The 25 T cell receptor beta chains in this list originate from one sample, sequenced in a study of CD8+CD57+ T cells in acquired aplastic anemia. Genomic DNA was employed as the template in profiling TCR beta VDJ and CDR3. TCRdb reprocessed the reads with MiXCR, giving one entry per CDR3 protein. The sample has around 150,000 distinct CDR3 sequences, 71% seen once. Patients picked for sequencing had shown CD8+CD57+ cell expansion detected by flow cytometry. The sequenced sample consisted of sorted CD4+, CD8+, or CD8+CD57+ T cells (not recorded which) from PBMCs. These receptors were collected from a human donor with aplastic anemia.

The chain has TRBV20-1 and TRBJ2-7; tentative D call: TRBD1 (5 bases). CDR3 length: 14 amino acids. Trimming shortened V by 6 bases and J by 3 bases, and 18 bases separated the two germline ends. Germline V lookup: CDR1 DFQATT, CDR2 SNEGSKA (reference sequence). The CDR3 here is CSASDENQGYEQYF. The CDR3 DNA reads as TGCAGTGCGTCAGATGAGAATCAGGGCTACGAGCAGTACTTC.

In nucleotides, the CDR3 is TGTGCCAGCAGCCGGACAGGGTTGGGGGAGACCCAGTACTTC. As protein: CASSRTGLGETQYF. The gene calls are TRBV7-2 and TRBJ2-5; TRBD1 aligns across 8 bases. The trim removed 5 bases at V and 5 bases at J, leaving 7 bases unmatched. The CDR3 is made up of 14 amino acids. CDR1 and CDR2 (germline): SGHTA, FQGNSA.

The rearrangement joins TRBV4-1 to TRBJ2-3; D may be TRBD1 (6 bases). V shed 1 base and J shed 6 bases, with 23 bases lying between them. The V gene's germline CDR1 is MGHRA and CDR2 YSYEKL. This CDR3 comprises 18 residues. CDR3 in amino acids: CASSQGGRQAVPRDTQYF. DNA for the CDR3: TGCGCCAGCAGCCAAGGAGGTCGACAGGCAGTCCCTCGGGATACGCAGTATTTT.

This chain uses TRBV13 with TRBJ1-5; TRBD1 might be the D (5 bases). CDR1 and CDR2 (germline): PRHDT, FYEKMQ (reference sequence). The CDR3 sequence is 15 residues long. Trimming took off 0 bases at V and 6 bases at J, with 12 bases between the two ends. The CDR3 bases are TGTGCCAGCAGCTTAGGCCGGGGGATGGTTCAGCCCCAGCATTTT. Amino acids: CASSLGRGMVQPQHF.

V is TRBV5-1 and J is TRBJ2-1; D unresolved. Deletions cut 5 bases from V and 3 bases from J, with 15 bases between. This CDR3 comprises 15 residues. Germline CDR1 reads SGHRS; CDR2 reads YFSETQ. CDR3 residues: CASSSSSTLYNEQFF. For the CDR3, the DNA is TGCGCCAGCAGTTCCAGCTCAACCCTCTACAATGAGCAGTTCTTC.

The chain carries TRBV6-1 and TRBJ2-5, with D hard to call. The length of the CDR3 is 13 residues. Germline V CDR1 and CDR2: MNHNS, SASEGT. The ends were cut back, 5 bases at V and 1 base at J, with 8 bases in the middle. CDR3 nucleotides: TGTGCCAGCAGTCGTCGAATCCAAGAGACCCAGTACTTC. This sequence encodes CASSRRIQETQYF.

The V call is TRBV7-9, the J call TRBJ2-1; 7 bases map to TRBD1. Germline V gene lookup returns CDR1 SEHNR and CDR2 FQNEAQ (reference sequence). The V and J ends lost 1 base and 4 bases, in that order; junction bases with no gene match: 1. This CDR3 region has 14 residues. This CDR3 is CASSLGTGYNEQFF. CDR3 in DNA: TGTGCCAGCAGCTTAGGGACAGGTTACAATGAGCAGTTCTTC.

The chain joins TRBV7-3 to TRBJ1-6; D unresolved. Trimming pared 7 bases from V and 7 bases from J, leaving 14 bases between. The CDR3 loop spans 14 amino acids. The germline gives CDR1 SGHTA, CDR2 FQGTGA. The CDR3 nucleotides are TGTGCCAGCACCCCTGGGTCAGGAAATTCACCCCTCCACTTT. As protein: CASTPGSGNSPLHF.

This clonotype was counted between two and nine times. The genes are TRBV7-3 and TRBJ1-6; TRBD1 agrees at 9 bases. The ends lost 5 bases at V and 7 bases at J; junction bases unmatched: 3. Looked up from germline, CDR1 is SGHTA and CDR2 is FQGTGA. This CDR3 contains 14 residues. The CDR3 sequence is CASSQGTGNSPLHF. The CDR3 bases are TGTGCCAGCAGCCAGGGGACAGGGAATTCACCCCTCCACTTT.

This chain connects TRBV2 to TRBJ2-7; perhaps TRBD1 as D (5 bases). Germline values: CDR1 SNHLY, CDR2 FYNNEI. The germline V and J ends were trimmed by 6 bases and 0 bases, with 15 bases remaining between them. CDR3 length: 15 residues. CDR3 DNA: TGTGCCAGCAGCGAGGTTGACAGCAACTCCTACGAGCAGTACGTC. Its translation is CASSEVDSNSYEQYV.

The chain is built from TRBV7-9 and TRBJ2-7, with D tentatively TRBD1 or TRBD2 (5 bases each). V lost 7 bases, J lost 5 bases, and 9 bases lay in between. This CDR3 is 11 amino acids long. Germline CDR1 and CDR2: SEHNR and FQNEAQ (reference sequence). CDR3 nucleotides: TGTGCCAGCACCGGGACCGACGAGCAGTACTTC. Translating it yields CASTGTDEQYF.

The V call is TRBV10-3, the J call TRBJ2-7; unclear D gene. V shed 0 bases and J shed 3 bases, with 6 bases lying between them. The CDR3 is made up of 13 amino acids. Germline values: CDR1 ENHRY, CDR2 SYGVKD. As DNA, the CDR3 is TGTGCCATCAGTGAGTCAGGAGTCTACGAGCAGTACTTC. This gives the protein CAISESGVYEQYF.

The V and J genes are TRBV19 and TRBJ2-1; 9 positions match TRBD2. The junction had 11 bases not matched to a gene; V was cut back by 5 bases and J by 6 bases. Germline-derived CDR1 and CDR2 are LNHDA and SQIVND (reference sequence). The CDR3 sequence is 16 residues long. CDR3 DNA sequence: TGTGCCAGTAGTGCACCCGGGACTAGCTCGGGCAATGAGCAGTTCTTC. This translates into CASSAPGTSSGNEQFF.

The CDR3 coding sequence is TGTGCCAGCACCAAACCGTCGGGACAGGGGGGGGAAAAACTGTTTTTT. As protein: CASTKPSGQGGEKLFF. The chain is built from TRBV7-2 and TRBJ1-4; 11 bases line up with TRBD1. V dropped 7 bases and J dropped 8; count of bases not matched to a gene: 12. Germline loops: CDR1 SGHTA, CDR2 FQGNSA. This CDR3 is 16 amino acids long.

The V and J genes are TRBV25-1 and TRBJ1-3; D not resolved. Per the germline V gene, CDR1 is MGHDK and CDR2 is SYGVNS. This CDR3 region has 14 residues. V was clipped by 3 bases and J by 0 bases, with 6 bases between them. CDR3 DNA: TGTGCCAGCAGTGAGGAGCGCTCTGGAAACACCATATATTTT. This encodes CASSEERSGNTIYF.

V is TRBV24-1 and J is TRBJ2-1; a weak D match, TRBD1 (5 bases). The CDR3 has 14 amino acids. Trimming shortened V by 4 bases and J by 10 bases, and 16 bases separated the two germline ends. Germline loops: CDR1 KGHDR, CDR2 SFDVKD. In nucleotides, the CDR3 is TGTGCCACCAGTGACCAGGGCTCGACTGGGGAGCAGTTCTTC. Amino acid sequence: CATSDQGSTGEQFF.

This clonotype was seen ten or more times. V usage is TRBV6-4 and J usage is TRBJ2-3; perhaps D is TRBD1 or TRBD2 (7 bases each). CDR3 length: 16 residues. V was pared by 0 bases and J by 1 base, with 11 bases between. CDR1 and CDR2 (germline): MRHNA, SNTAGT. CDR3: CASSDSSGGGTDTQYF. The CDR3 nucleotides read TGTGCCAGCAGTGACTCGTCAGGGGGGGGCACAGATACGCAGTATTTT.

The chain recombines TRBV7-6 with TRBJ1-1; D is unresolved. This CDR3 comprises 13 residues. Per germline, CDR1 SGHVS and CDR2 FNYEAQ. V shed 4 bases and J shed 4 bases, with 10 bases lying between them. As DNA, the CDR3 is TGTGCCAGCAGCTGGATGGTAAGCACTGAAGCTTTCTTT. Protein product: CASSWMVSTEAFF.

This rearrangement joins TRBV20-1 to TRBJ2-7, with 8 bases lining up with TRBD2. CDR3 length: 14 residues. In germline, CDR1 is DFQATT, CDR2 SNEGSKA (reference sequence). The ends lost 1 base at V and 5 bases at J; junction bases unmatched: 7. The DNA for the CDR3 is TGCAGTGCTAGAGCCGGGAGGGCCCTGGACGAGCAGTACTTC. Protein product: CSARAGRALDEQYF.

V and J are TRBV5-1 and TRBJ1-1; D gene uncertain. V lost 3 bases and J 1 base, leaving 7 bases between the germline ends. The CDR3 runs to 13 residues. Germline CDR1 is SGHRS and CDR2 is YFSETQ. The CDR3 spells CASSWETNTEAFF. CDR3 DNA sequence: TGCGCCAGCAGCTGGGAAACGAACACTGAAGCTTTCTTT.

The V gene is TRBV7-2, the J gene TRBJ1-1; a possible D gene is TRBD1 (5 bases). Germline loops: CDR1 SGHTA, CDR2 FQGNSA. Trimming shortened V by 5 bases and J by 5 bases, and 24 bases separated the two germline ends. The CDR3 has 17 residues. CDR3 coding DNA: TGTGCCAGCAGCCACAACCCCGGGCAGGGTTTTGGGACTGAAGCTTTCTTT. As protein: CASSHNPGQGFGTEAFF.

Only a few counts were recorded for this clonotype. J is TRBJ1-6 and V is TRBV7-9, with 7 bases identical to TRBD1. The CDR3 is 14 amino acids. CDR1 and CDR2 (germline): SEHNR, FQNEAQ (reference sequence). With V trimmed by 6 bases and J by 8 bases, 7 bases remained unmatched. The CDR3 region is CASRSGQIYSPLHF. The CDR3 region has the DNA TGTGCCAGCAGATCGGGACAGATCTATTCACCCCTCCACTTT.

This clonotype was recorded only once. This CDR3 is CSGAGGSYEQYF. The CDR3 bases are TGCAGTGGGGCAGGGGGCTCCTACGAGCAGTACTTC. The V gene is TRBV20-1, the J gene TRBJ2-7; 7 nucleotides match TRBD1. Germline V lookup: CDR1 DFQATT, CDR2 SNEGSKA (reference sequence). V lost 7 bases and J lost 0; bases outside the gene matches: 3. This CDR3 region has 12 residues.

The rearrangement joins TRBV29-1 to TRBJ2-1, with 9 nucleotides matching TRBD1. CDR1 is SQVTM, CDR2 ANQGSEA, per germline. V dropped 0 bases and J dropped 6; count of bases not matched to a gene: 9. There are 16 residues in the CDR3. The CDR3 here is CSVEDLQLGQGNEQFF. CDR3 bases: TGCAGCGTTGAAGATCTTCAGTTGGGACAGGGCAATGAGCAGTTCTTC.

This clonotype was detected only a few times. The chain links TRBV20-1 to TRBJ2-7; unclear D gene. V gave up 4 bases and J gave up 1 base, with 8 bases separating them. Germline V gene lookup returns CDR1 DFQATT and CDR2 SNEGSKA (reference sequence). The CDR3 contains 12 residues. CDR3 sequence: CSATDNSYEQYF. The CDR3 bases are TGCAGTGCTACGGATAATTCCTACGAGCAGTACTTC.